One sample yielded the 19 T cell receptor beta chains listed below, sequenced in a study of T-cell reconstitution after alpha-beta-depleted transplantation in children. Unique molecular identifiers were incorporated when the TCRbeta library was constructed. TCRdb analysed the PCR reads with MiXCR anew, one entry per CDR3 protein. The sample holds about a million distinct CDR3 sequences, around 30% seen once. Sequences were derived from PBMCs, mostly from graft donor cells, sampled 360 days after TCRalphabeta/CD19-depleted stem cell transplant. These receptor sequences come from a boy younger than two who had a stem cell transplant for SCID, so the T cells may come from the graft donor.

On this clonotype: In this CDR3 the conserved last residue, phenylalanine or tryptophan, is missing, so a read error is likely. Because the CDR3's place on the DNA is in doubt, the DNA is left out and the CDR3 is given as listed by TCRdb. The chain is built from TRBV12-3 or TRBV12-4 and TRBJ1-1; the table assigns TRBD1, which was not confirmed against the DNA. A total of 14 residues make up the CDR3, ends included. CDR3 region: CASSLRRAGQGYYV.

The CDR3 sequence is CASSVGAGPPEQYF. CDR3 sequence (DNA): TGTGCCAGCAGCGTAGGAGCAGGGCCCCCCGAGCAGTACTTC. The chain combines TRBV9 with TRBJ2-7, with TRBD1 as a possible D gene (5 bases). Germline CDR1 SGDLS, CDR2 YYNGEE. Trimming stripped 0 bases from V and 6 bases from J, with 13 bases between. The CDR3 loop spans 14 amino acids.

This sequence joins TRBV20-1 and TRBJ1-5; D remains ambiguous. This CDR3 has 13 amino acids. Germline V CDR1 and CDR2: DFQATT, SNEGSKA (reference sequence). V gave up 3 bases and J gave up 4 bases, with 10 bases separating them. CDR3 sequence reads: CSARSVGNQPQHF. The CDR3 DNA is TGCAGTGCTAGGTCGGTAGGAAATCAGCCCCAGCATTTT.

The sample holds a few counts of this clonotype. The chain links TRBV9 to TRBJ2-3; TRBD1 is a possible D gene (6 bases). Trimming stripped 3 bases from V and 3 bases from J, with 17 bases between. The germline gives CDR1 SGDLS, CDR2 YYNGEE. This CDR3 comprises 16 residues. CDR3 coding DNA: TGTGCCAGCAGCGCTCCAGGGACAAGGGTAACAGATACGCAGTATTTT. It specifies CASSAPGTRVTDTQYF.

J is TRBJ2-7 and V is TRBV7-9; D gene ambiguous. The CDR3 runs to 14 residues. Trimming left V 0 bases short and J 5 bases short, with 11 bases between. The V gene's germline CDR1 is SEHNR and CDR2 FQNEAQ (reference sequence). CDR3 sequence reads: CASSLAVSGHEQYF. For the CDR3, the DNA is TGTGCCAGCAGCTTAGCAGTTAGTGGGCACGAGCAGTACTTC.

The V gene is TRBV20-1, the J gene TRBJ1-1, with D unclear. The CDR3 has 15 amino acids. Trimming left V 0 bases short and J 5 bases short, with 16 bases between. CDR1 and CDR2 (germline): DFQATT, SNEGSKA (reference sequence). In nucleotides, the CDR3 is TGCAGTGCTAGAGATCGGGAGGAGAGCATAACTGAAGCTTTCTTT. It yields the protein CSARDREESITEAFF.

Only one count was recorded for this clonotype. V and J are TRBV7-2 and TRBJ2-1; the D gene is possibly TRBD2 (6 bases). The germline V gene has CDR1 SGHTA and CDR2 FQGNSA. The CDR3 runs to 15 residues. The V and J ends lost 6 bases and 7 bases respectively, with 19 bases between them. The CDR3 nucleotides are TGTGCCAGCAGATCCCGGGAGACTAGGTATAATGAGCAGTTCTTC. Translation: CASRSRETRYNEQFF.

The chain recombines TRBV7-9 with TRBJ1-6, with a possible D match to TRBD1 (6 bases). CDR1 SEHNR and CDR2 FQNEAQ come from the germline V gene (reference sequence). The CDR3 extends over 14 amino acids. The ends were cut back, 5 bases at V and 8 bases at J, with 13 bases in the middle. CDR3 DNA sequence: TGTGCCAGCAGCCCAGGGGAAAGGGATTCACCCCTCCACTTT. Encoded protein: CASSPGERDSPLHF.

CDR3 nucleotide sequence: TGTGCCAGCAGTTGGGGACCGCGCTCCTACGAGCAGTACTTC. Translation: CASSWGPRSYEQYF. V usage is TRBV12-3 or TRBV12-4 and J usage is TRBJ2-7; D is tentatively TRBD1 or TRBD2 (5 bases each). The CDR3 is 14 amino acids. V lost 4 bases and J lost 0, with 10 bases in between.

This clonotype was found a few times. The V and J genes are TRBV5-1 and TRBJ2-5; no firm D call. Between the trimmed V and J ends, which lost 2 bases and 1 base, there was a span of 9 bases. Per the germline V gene, CDR1 is SGHRS and CDR2 is YFSETQ. The CDR3 is made up of 14 amino acids. CDR3 loop: CASSFGRSQETQYF. CDR3 nucleotide sequence: TGCGCCAGCAGCTTTGGGCGGTCCCAAGAGACCCAGTACTTC. The full variable domain, in which reference TRBV5-1 and TRBJ2-5 provide the parts outside the CDR3, is KAGVTQTPRYLIKTRGQQVTLSCSPISGHRSVSWYQQTPGQGLQFLFEYFSETQRNKGNFPGRFSGRQFSNSRSEMNVSTLELGDSALYLCASSFGRSQETQYFGPGTRLLVL.

The chain links TRBV5-1 to TRBJ1-2; perhaps TRBD1 as D (5 bases). Trimming removed 1 base from V and 8 bases from J, with 18 bases in between. This CDR3 contains 15 residues. Per the germline V gene, CDR1 is SGHRS and CDR2 is YFSETQ. DNA for the CDR3: TGCGCCAGCAGCTTGTTCGGCAGGGAGGGCTTCGGCTACACCTTC. It encodes CASSLFGREGFGYTF.

V gene TRBV19 combines with J gene TRBJ2-5; the D is unclear. Germline lookup yields CDR1 LNHDA and CDR2 SQIVND (reference sequence). Trimming left V 3 bases short and J 5 bases short, with 4 bases between. CDR3 length equals 11 residues. The chain's CDR3 is CASSMRETQYF. The CDR3, as DNA: TGTGCCAGTAGTATGCGCGAGACCCAGTACTTC.

This sequence joins TRBV20-1 and TRBJ2-7, with D hard to call. The CDR3 loop spans 12 amino acids. V lost 1 base to trimming and J lost 0 bases, with 4 bases between them. Germline CDR1 is DFQATT and CDR2 is SNEGSKA (reference sequence). CDR3 loop: CSARANSYEQYF. The DNA of the CDR3 is TGCAGTGCTAGAGCCAACTCCTACGAGCAGTACTTC.

This clonotype has just a few counts. The CDR3 DNA is TGTGCCACCAGCAGAGGGGTTCAGATGGCAAATGAAAAACTGTTTTTT. Its translation is CATSRGVQMANEKLFF. The chain combines TRBV15 with TRBJ1-4; D is unclear. Germline CDR1 is LNHNV and CDR2 is YYDKDF (reference sequence). The V end was cut by 1 base, the J end by 5 bases, with 14 bases between. This CDR3 contains 16 residues.

The V call is TRBV6-2 or TRBV6-3, the J call TRBJ1-1; 9 bases are shared with TRBD1. V trimming: 6 bases; J trimming: 7 bases; junction bases outside the gene matches: 12. Germline V gives CDR1 MNHEY, CDR2 SVGEGT. This CDR3 region has 15 residues. CDR3 in amino acids: CASSPRRQGVSEAFF. CDR3 coding DNA: TGTGCCAGCAGCCCCCGTAGACAGGGGGTAAGTGAAGCTTTCTTT.

This clonotype was recorded at least ten times. V and J are TRBV20-1 and TRBJ2-7, with D perhaps TRBD1 (7 bases). V shed 5 bases and J shed 5 bases, with 19 bases lying between them. The CDR3 has 14 residues. Per the germline V gene, CDR1 is DFQATT and CDR2 is SNEGSKA (reference sequence). The CDR3 sequence: CSAPWRGRNNEQYF. The DNA for the CDR3 is TGCAGTGCTCCCTGGAGGGGGCGAAACAACGAGCAGTACTTC.

This clonotype has a count of ten or more. The rearrangement uses TRBV5-1 and TRBJ1-1; D remains unclear. Germline values: CDR1 SGHRS, CDR2 YFSETQ. V lost 4 bases, J lost 5 bases, and 12 bases lay in between. The CDR3 length is 13 residues. The CDR3 coding sequence is TGCGCCAGCAGCCCCCTTGAAGTAACTGAAGCTTTCTTT. As protein: CASSPLEVTEAFF.

This clonotype was recorded a few times. The chain carries TRBV7-6 and TRBJ2-4; 12 nucleotides match TRBD2. This CDR3 is built from 15 residues. The germline gives CDR1 SGHVS, CDR2 FNYEAQ. V gave up 5 bases and J gave up 7 bases; unmatched junction bases: 6. The CDR3 DNA is TGTGCCAGCAGCGCACTAGCGGGGGGTTTCAACATTCAGTACTTC. It translates to CASSALAGGFNIQYF.

This clonotype was seen a handful of times. J is TRBJ2-5 and V is TRBV3-1, with D possibly being TRBD1 or TRBD2 (5 bases each). Trimming cost V 4 bases and J 3 bases, with 18 bases left between them. CDR1 and CDR2 from the germline V gene are LGHDT and YNNKEL (reference sequence). The CDR3 covers 16 residues. For the CDR3, the DNA is TGTGCCAGCAGCCTAACCCGGGACCCACTAAAAGAGACCCAGTACTTC. Translated, it gives CASSLTRDPLKETQYF.